Below, one T cell receptor (beta chain) is given with its context. Its cognate antigen is unknown. Germline assignment: CDR1 LGHNA and CDR2 YSLEER. Between the trimmed V and J ends, which lost 0 bases and 7 bases, there was a span of 15 bases. The CDR3 totals 16 residues. The data were produced by immunoSEQ multiplex PCR, yet TCRdb's version contains in-frame clones alone and is incomplete. The data contain over 2 million clones, roughly 94% of them singletons. This sample is drawn from a study of shared clonotypes between healthy human individuals. Study-wide results and caveats: It was observed that 4% to 6% of naive CD4 clonotypes were shared across four donors. At large depth, rarefaction still showed sorted-subset sequencing to be incomplete. How much donors shared clonotypes was expected to be affected by sequencing depth.

CD45RO-negative, CCR7-selected cells formed the naive CD8 fraction, which excluded terminally differentiated effector memory CD45RA+ cells. Donors, healthy HIV-negative adults, lacked recent acute infections or vaccinations. This chain uses TRBV4-3 with TRBJ2-2; D gene uncertain. Sequenced sample: naive CD8+ T cells sorted from blood. The TCR originated in a man younger than 35 in good health. CDR3 coding DNA: TGCGCCAGCAGCCAAGATCTAAGTTGGAAGGTCGGGGAGCTGTTTTTT. Translating it yields CASSQDLSWKVGELFF.